The 2 T cell receptor beta chains in this list originate from one sample, sequenced in a study of vaccination and CD4 T cells after COVID-19. The assay that was used to sequence DNA from cultured CD4+ T cells was the Oncomine TCR Beta short-read assay. Via MiXCR, TCRdb re-called the PCR reads, giving one row per CDR3 protein. Among 9,500 to 15,000 distinct CDR3 sequences, about 38% were seen once, and the ten largest hold more than 20%. Their antigens remain unidentified. Treatment denoted: roughly 10-day PBMC culture with coronavirus spike peptide pools or control peptides (ViraFEST assay). Material: cultured CD4+ T cells from blood. These receptors were collected from a human donor with COVID-19.

This clonotype was seen more than once but under ten times. J is TRBJ1-5 and V is TRBV15; 7 positions match TRBD1. V trimming: 9 bases; J trimming: 1 base; junction bases outside the gene matches: 3. CDR3 size: 13 residues. Germline V CDR1 and CDR2: LNHNV, YYDKDF (reference sequence). CDR3 residues: CATGGASNQPQHF. The DNA for the CDR3 is TGTGCCACAGGGGGCGCGAGCAATCAGCCCCAGCATTTT.

This clonotype occurred a few times. The rearrangement joins TRBV28 to TRBJ1-5; possibly TRBD1 for D (5 bases). V gave up 6 bases and J gave up 6 bases, with 18 bases separating them. This CDR3 contains 15 residues. The germline CDR1 and CDR2 sequences are MDHEN and SYDVKM. The CDR3 DNA sequence: TGTGCCAGCAGGGACACCCCGGTTGACGGTCAGCCCCAGCATTTT. Amino acid sequence: CASRDTPVDGQPQHF.